This is a list of T cell receptor beta chains from one sample in a study of blood T cell repertoires in COVID-19. Produced via immunoSEQ multiplex PCR; TCRdb's table is partial and in-frame only. The sample shows around 260,000 clones, over 80% of them seen only once. The specimen was peripheral blood. These receptors all stem from a man aged 55 to 70 who had recovered from COVID-19. Both conserved end residues are part of each CDR3. A D gene is named only where the DNA matches it firmly. Expanded clones get a size class; other rows say once, few or many, or leave the size out.

j_gene: TRBJ1-2
abundance: NA
d_gene: NA
v_gene: TRBV5-4
CDR3nt: TGTGCCAGCAGCAATCCGGGAGCTCTTTATGGCTACACCTTC
CDR3aa: CASSNPGALYGYTF

j_gene: TRBJ2-2
abundance: NA
d_gene: TRBD1
v_gene: TRBV2
CDR3nt: TGTGCCAGCAGTGTTAAGACAGGGGGTACCGGGGAGCTGTTTTTT
CDR3aa: CASSVKTGGTGELFF

j_gene: TRBJ2-7
abundance: NA
d_gene: TRBD1
v_gene: TRBV19
CDR3nt: TGTGCCAGTAGTATTGTGGGACAGGGGGACTACGAGCAGTACTTC
CDR3aa: CASSIVGQGDYEQYF

j_gene: TRBJ1-4
abundance: NA
d_gene: TRBD1
v_gene: TRBV5-1
CDR3nt: TGCGCCAGCAGCTTGACAGGGGGCATAGAAAAACTGTTTTTT
CDR3aa: CASSLTGGIEKLFF

j_gene: TRBJ2-2
abundance: NA
d_gene: NA
v_gene: TRBV11-2
CDR3nt: TGTGCCAGCAGCCCCGAGAGGGGGTCCCCGAACACCGGGGAGCTGTTTTTT
CDR3aa: CASSPERGSPNTGELFF

j_gene: TRBJ1-5
abundance: NA
d_gene: NA
v_gene: TRBV5-4
CDR3nt: TGTGCCAGCAGCCGTCGGGGTGACAATCAGCCCCAGCATTTT
CDR3aa: CASSRRGDNQPQHF

j_gene: TRBJ2-7
abundance: NA
d_gene: TRBD2
v_gene: TRBV10-3
CDR3nt: TGTGCCATCAGTGAACGCACTGGGGGACTAGCGGGGGCTTACGAGCAGTACTTC
CDR3aa: CAISERTGGLAGAYEQYF

j_gene: TRBJ2-7
abundance: NA
d_gene: NA
v_gene: TRBV5-4
CDR3nt: TGTGCCAGCAGCTTACGCAGGGAAAGGTCCTACGAGCAGTACTTC
CDR3aa: CASSLRRERSYEQYF

j_gene: TRBJ1-2
abundance: NA
d_gene: NA
v_gene: TRBV5-1
CDR3nt: TGCGCCAGCAGCTTGGGGCAGGGTCCTATCACCTTC
CDR3aa: CASSLGQGPITF

j_gene: TRBJ1-2
abundance: NA
d_gene: TRBD1
v_gene: TRBV19
CDR3nt: TGTGCCAGTAGGGACAGGGGGACGGATGGCTACACCTTC
CDR3aa: CASRDRGTDGYTF

j_gene: TRBJ1-2
abundance: NA
d_gene: NA
v_gene: TRBV6-1
CDR3nt: TGTGCCAGCAGTGAGACACCCAACTATGGCTACACCTTC
CDR3aa: CASSETPNYGYTF

j_gene: TRBJ2-5
abundance: few
d_gene: NA
v_gene: TRBV4-1
CDR3nt: TGCGCCAGCAGCCAAGATAGTCCAGGGCGCGAGACCCAGTACTTC
CDR3aa: CASSQDSPGRETQYF

j_gene: TRBJ1-5
abundance: few
d_gene: TRBD1
v_gene: TRBV24-1
CDR3nt: TGTGCCACCAGTGATTCCATACGAACTATTACCGGGACAGAAAATCAGCCCCAGCATTTT
CDR3aa: CATSDSIRTITGTENQPQHF

j_gene: TRBJ2-3
abundance: NA
d_gene: NA
v_gene: TRBV5-1
CDR3nt: TGCGCCAGCAGCTTGGCCGGGACTAGCACAGATACGCAGTATTTT
CDR3aa: CASSLAGTSTDTQYF

j_gene: TRBJ2-7
abundance: NA
d_gene: TRBD2
v_gene: TRBV6-1
CDR3nt: TGTGCCAGCAGTGAAGCGCTAGCGGGGGTCTACGAGCAGTACTTC
CDR3aa: CASSEALAGVYEQYF

j_gene: TRBJ2-5
abundance: NA
d_gene: TRBD2
v_gene: TRBV3-1/TRBV3-2
CDR3nt: TGTGCCAGCAGCATGCGACTAGCGGGGGGGCCTGGAGAGACCCAGTACTTC
CDR3aa: CASSMRLAGGPGETQYF

j_gene: TRBJ2-5
abundance: NA
d_gene: TRBD1
v_gene: TRBV15
CDR3nt: TGTGCCACCAGCAGAGGGGGACAGGGCGAGACCCAGTACTTC
CDR3aa: CATSRGGQGETQYF

j_gene: TRBJ1-1
abundance: NA
d_gene: NA
v_gene: TRBV7-2
CDR3nt: TGTGCCAGCAGCTTAGAGTCGCAGCGTTTGAACACTGAAGCTTTCTTT
CDR3aa: CASSLESQRLNTEAFF

j_gene: TRBJ2-5
abundance: NA
d_gene: NA
v_gene: TRBV6-5
CDR3nt: TGTGCCAGCAGCACCGGTCCCCGGGAGACCCAGTACTTC
CDR3aa: CASSTGPRETQYF

j_gene: TRBJ1-6
abundance: few
d_gene: NA
v_gene: TRBV12-3/TRBV12-4
CDR3nt: TGTGCCACCCGACGGGGTTATAATTCACCCCTCCACTTT
CDR3aa: CATRRGYNSPLHF

j_gene: TRBJ1-2
abundance: once
d_gene: NA
v_gene: TRBV25-1
CDR3nt: TGTGCCAGCAGTGTCGGCTCTAGGGGCTACACCTTC
CDR3aa: CASSVGSRGYTF

j_gene: TRBJ2-1
abundance: NA
d_gene: TRBD2
v_gene: TRBV28
CDR3nt: TGTGCCAGCAGTTTAAGCGGGGTGGACAATGAGCAGTTCTTC
CDR3aa: CASSLSGVDNEQFF

j_gene: TRBJ2-2
abundance: NA
d_gene: NA
v_gene: TRBV28
CDR3nt: TGTGCCAGCAGTTTATCTGGGGGCGCCTCCGGGGAGCTGTTTTTT
CDR3aa: CASSLSGGASGELFF

j_gene: TRBJ1-1
abundance: once
d_gene: TRBD1
v_gene: TRBV30
CDR3nt: TGTGCCTGGAGTGGGACAGGGGGCACTCCTGAAGCTTTCTTT
CDR3aa: CAWSGTGGTPEAFF

j_gene: TRBJ1-4
abundance: NA
d_gene: NA
v_gene: TRBV5-1
CDR3nt: TGCGCCAGCAGCCCGGCGGCAGGGGCTTATGAAAAACTGTTTTTT
CDR3aa: CASSPAAGAYEKLFF

j_gene: TRBJ1-1
abundance: NA
d_gene: TRBD1
v_gene: TRBV29-1
CDR3nt: TGCAGCGTTGAAGAGGGACAGGGGGCGATTGAAGCTTTCTTT
CDR3aa: CSVEEGQGAIEAFF

j_gene: TRBJ2-7
abundance: NA
d_gene: NA
v_gene: TRBV6-5
CDR3nt: TGTGCCAGCAGTTACAGGCAGGGCCAGTCCTACGAGCAGTACTTC
CDR3aa: CASSYRQGQSYEQYF

j_gene: TRBJ2-1
abundance: NA
d_gene: TRBD1
v_gene: TRBV15
CDR3nt: TGTGCCACCAGCAGCGAAGGGGGCGCCGGCAATGAGCAGTTCTTC
CDR3aa: CATSSEGGAGNEQFF

j_gene: TRBJ2-7
abundance: NA
d_gene: TRBD2
v_gene: TRBV6-2/TRBV6-3
CDR3nt: TGTGCCAGCAGTTATCAGGGACTACGCGAGCAGTACTTC
CDR3aa: CASSYQGLREQYF

j_gene: TRBJ2-7
abundance: NA
d_gene: NA
v_gene: TRBV6-2/TRBV6-3
CDR3nt: TGTGCCAGCAGTTACCGCGCGGGGAGCTACGAGCAGTACTTC
CDR3aa: CASSYRAGSYEQYF

j_gene: TRBJ2-7
abundance: NA
d_gene: NA
v_gene: TRBV3-1/TRBV3-2
CDR3nt: TGTGCCAGCAGCCTAGCCGGGAGCGACTACGAGCAGTACTTC
CDR3aa: CASSLAGSDYEQYF

j_gene: TRBJ2-3
abundance: NA
d_gene: NA
v_gene: TRBV7-3
CDR3nt: TGTGCCAGCAGCTTTAGGGGGGGTTCCACAGATACGCAGTATTTT
CDR3aa: CASSFRGGSTDTQYF

j_gene: TRBJ2-7
abundance: few
d_gene: TRBD1
v_gene: TRBV7-9
CDR3nt: TGTGCCAGTAGGACAGGGGCCACCTACGAGCAGTACTTC
CDR3aa: CASRTGATYEQYF

j_gene: TRBJ2-6
abundance: NA
d_gene: TRBD1
v_gene: TRBV5-6
CDR3nt: TGTGCCAGCAGCGCGGTAGGGACAGGGGTCTCTGGGGCCAACGTCCTGACTTTC
CDR3aa: CASSAVGTGVSGANVLTF

j_gene: TRBJ2-1
abundance: NA
d_gene: NA
v_gene: TRBV12-5
CDR3nt: TGTGCTAGTGGTTTTCAGGGGGGCGCGGGTAACTCCTACAATGAGCAGTTCTTC
CDR3aa: CASGFQGGAGNSYNEQFF

j_gene: TRBJ1-3
abundance: NA
d_gene: NA
v_gene: TRBV10-3
CDR3nt: TGTGCCATCAGTTCACAGGGTTTAACTGGAAACACCATATATTTT
CDR3aa: CAISSQGLTGNTIYF

j_gene: TRBJ1-2
abundance: NA
d_gene: TRBD1
v_gene: TRBV25-1
CDR3nt: TGTGCCAGCAGTGCCCTAGGCGGGACAGGCTATGGCTACACCTTC
CDR3aa: CASSALGGTGYGYTF

j_gene: TRBJ2-5
abundance: NA
d_gene: TRBD2
v_gene: TRBV7-2
CDR3nt: TGTGCCAGCAGCTTAAGTTGGGACTATAGAGAGACCCAGTACTTC
CDR3aa: CASSLSWDYRETQYF

j_gene: TRBJ1-1
abundance: NA
d_gene: TRBD1
v_gene: TRBV5-1
CDR3nt: TGCGCCAGCAGCTTTAATCAGGGGGGCGTGCAAGCTTTCTTT
CDR3aa: CASSFNQGGVQAFF

j_gene: TRBJ1-6
abundance: few
d_gene: TRBD1
v_gene: TRBV7-2
CDR3nt: TGTGCCAGCAGCATAACAGGGGATGTGGTTTCACCCCTCCACTTT
CDR3aa: CASSITGDVVSPLHF

j_gene: TRBJ1-1
abundance: NA
d_gene: NA
v_gene: TRBV11-2
CDR3nt: TGTGCCAGCAGCACCGGACAGAGGGGCACTGAAGCTTTCTTT
CDR3aa: CASSTGQRGTEAFF

j_gene: TRBJ2-7
abundance: NA
d_gene: TRBD2
v_gene: TRBV10-3
CDR3nt: TGTGCCATCAGTGAATGGACTAGCGGGAGCTCCTACGAGCAGTACTTC
CDR3aa: CAISEWTSGSSYEQYF

j_gene: TRBJ2-7
abundance: NA
d_gene: TRBD2
v_gene: TRBV9
CDR3nt: TGTGCCAGCAGCTCTAGCTCCGGCGGGGGGGCCCACGAGCAGTACTTC
CDR3aa: CASSSSSGGGAHEQYF

j_gene: TRBJ1-6
abundance: NA
d_gene: NA
v_gene: TRBV24-1
CDR3nt: TGTGCCACCAGTGAAGGAGGCAATAATTCACCCCTCCACTTT
CDR3aa: CATSEGGNNSPLHF

j_gene: TRBJ1-3
abundance: NA
d_gene: NA
v_gene: TRBV7-9
CDR3nt: TGTGCCAGCAGACTCGGGCCGGGCTCCGGAGGACACACCATATATTTT
CDR3aa: CASRLGPGSGGHTIYF

j_gene: TRBJ2-7
abundance: NA
d_gene: NA
v_gene: TRBV4-1
CDR3nt: TGCGCCAGCAGCCAAGAACAGGGCGAGCAGTACTTC
CDR3aa: CASSQEQGEQYF